This T cell receptor beta chain was retrieved from a study of hypomethylating agent response in myelodysplastic syndrome. On the study more broadly: TET2 mutation, the most common, occurred in about 45% of the 11 patients. Study-wide results and caveats: Responders gained more novel clonotypes; non-responders had more contracted clonotypes after treatment. The MDS versus healthy comparison may be affected by non-age-matched controls. Novel MDS antigen recognition by shared GLIPH2 clusters is possible but unvalidated.

Sequencing was performed with immunoSEQ multiplex PCR; in TCRdb, only in-frame clones are kept and a portion is missing. Here the sample spans over 5,000 clones, 75% to 90% being singletons. The V and J ends lost 11 bases and 1 base, in that order; junction bases with no gene match: 6. The germline gives CDR1 LNHDA, CDR2 SQIVND (reference sequence). This CDR3 comprises 14 residues. Regarding this clone: The antigen remains unidentified.

Source: bone marrow, taken before or after starting hypomethylating agent treatment for myelodysplastic syndrome (not recorded which). The receptor's source is a human donor with myelodysplastic syndrome. This chain links TRBV19 with TRBJ2-5, with 11 positions matching TRBD1. As DNA, the CDR3 is TGTGCCGCCTCCGGGACAGGGGGCCAAGAGACCCAGTACTTC. It is translated as CAASGTGGQETQYF.